The rows below give T cell receptor beta chains drawn from one sample of a study of T cell responses to AZD1222 COVID-19 vaccine. Generated by immunoSEQ multiplex PCR, the TCRdb table keeps only in-frame clones and is missing some. The sample carries approximately 180,000 clones, 85% to 90% recorded once. The material sequenced was peripheral blood, taken 28 days after the second dose of the MenACWY control vaccine. The receptor set was obtained from an adult who received the MenACWY meningococcal vaccine as a control. CDR3s include the opening cysteine and the closing phenylalanine or tryptophan. The D gene is left open where the match is weak. Clone size is shown for a subset of rows, as once, few, many or a class of expanded clone.

size | V | D | CDR3
NA | TRBV28 | NA | CASSLGPQYNEKLFF
NA | TRBV10-3 | NA | CAISPGTTAYEQYF
NA | TRBV29-1 | TRBD2 | CSVEAPQRDGETQYF
NA | TRBV28 | TRBD2 | CASQGTSGTYEQYF
NA | TRBV2 | NA | CASRIGGNSPLHF
NA | TRBV28 | NA | CASSPPGLSGAFF
NA | TRBV9 | TRBD1 | CASSASQGVYTF
NA | TRBV6-2/TRBV6-3 | NA | CASSPQGNGYTF
NA | TRBV30 | NA | CAWETGYSYEQYF
NA | TRBV27 | NA | CASSNRVAHEQYF
NA | TRBV7-9 | TRBD2 | CASSLMGEGTSWQYF
NA | TRBV6-2/TRBV6-3 | TRBD1 | CASSLGQGTLGYGYTF
NA | TRBV5-4 | NA | CASSLAPGSTDTQYF
NA | TRBV7-2 | NA | CASSPSGTSTETQYF
NA | TRBV10-2 | NA | CASSEFRLGYQETQYF
NA | TRBV2 | NA | CASSEGGTEAFF
NA | TRBV4-1 | NA | CASSQNGIGNEKLFF
NA | TRBV7-9 | NA | CASSFRIAEKLFF
NA | TRBV4-2 | NA | CASSQDPLVRSNEQFF
NA | TRBV24-1 | NA | CATSDLDGVNEQFF
NA | TRBV10-3 | NA | CAISDRGGLNEKLFF
NA | TRBV3-1/TRBV3-2 | NA | CASSPQTVNTGELFF
NA | TRBV5-4 | NA | CASSSGTLLQETQYF
NA | TRBV10-2 | NA | CASNTGTAEGGYTF
NA | TRBV3-1/TRBV3-2 | TRBD1 | CASSPADRDGTEAFF
many | TRBV10-3 | NA | CAISEGPGRFSGYTF
NA | TRBV28 | NA | CASSLGTDYHTQYF
few | TRBV15 | TRBD1 | CATSGGQGNSNQPQHF
NA | TRBV7-2 | TRBD2 | CASSLGRTSGNTGELFF
NA | TRBV14 | NA | CASSQGQNYGYTF
NA | TRBV29-1 | TRBD1 | CSVVGGFTDTQYF
NA | TRBV18 | TRBD1 | CASSPLGQGSNQPQHF
NA | TRBV30 | TRBD1 | CAWRKQDRAQYF
NA | TRBV21-1 | NA | CASSKGGGGSYYSNQPQHF
NA | TRBV10-2 | NA | CASSVGVTAREKLFF
few | TRBV5-1 | NA | CASSFGEDPAAFF
NA | TRBV18 | NA | CASSPYQRDANTEAFF
NA | TRBV5-1 | NA | CASSLVAGGNTEAFF
NA | TRBV2 | TRBD2 | CASSERLAGEWNTGELFF
NA | TRBV11-2 | NA | CASSLGAPTF
once | TRBV28 | TRBD1 | CASARGYQETQYF
NA | TRBV3-1/TRBV3-2 | TRBD2 | CASSQVPPPSSGAYTDTQYF
NA | TRBV19 | NA | CASSMGGVMMDTQYF
NA | TRBV29-1 | TRBD1 | CSVEGTGRTEAFF
NA | TRBV28 | NA | CASSLMGVGHEQYF
NA | TRBV7-9 | TRBD1 | CASSFGQGNEKLFF
NA | TRBV28 | NA | CAIGYSGNTIYF
NA | TRBV7-9 | TRBD1 | CASSRDRSSYNSPLHF